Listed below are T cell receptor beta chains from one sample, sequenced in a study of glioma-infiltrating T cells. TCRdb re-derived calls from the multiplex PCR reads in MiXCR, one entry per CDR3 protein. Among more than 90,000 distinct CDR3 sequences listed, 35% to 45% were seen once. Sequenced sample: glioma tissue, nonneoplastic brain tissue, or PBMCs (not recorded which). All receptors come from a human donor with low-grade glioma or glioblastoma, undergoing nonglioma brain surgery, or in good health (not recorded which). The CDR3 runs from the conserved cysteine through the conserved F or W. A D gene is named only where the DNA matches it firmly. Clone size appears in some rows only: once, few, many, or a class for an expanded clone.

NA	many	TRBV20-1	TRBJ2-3	TGCAGTGCTCGGGACTTACGGGGCACAGATACGCAGTATTTT	CSARDLRGTDTQYF
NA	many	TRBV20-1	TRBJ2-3	TGCAGTGCTAGGGGATGGGGGGCAGATACGCAGTATTTT	CSARGWGADTQYF
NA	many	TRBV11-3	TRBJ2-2	TGTGCCAGCAGCTTAGACCAGAACACCGGGGAGCTGTTTTTT	CASSLDQNTGELFF
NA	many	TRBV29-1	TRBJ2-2	TGCAGCGTTGCGGCGGGAACCGGGGAGCTGTTTTTT	CSVAAGTGELFF
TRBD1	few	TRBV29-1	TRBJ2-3	TGCAGCGTCCGGACAGGGGCAACGAACACAGATACGCAGTATTTT	CSVRTGATNTDTQYF
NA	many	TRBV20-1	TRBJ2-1	TGCAGTGTAAAAACTAGCATCGCCAATGAGCAGTTCTTC	CSVKTSIANEQFF
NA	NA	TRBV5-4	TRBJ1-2	TGTGCCAGCAGCTTGTGCGGGGACTATGGATACACCTTC	CASSLCGDYGYTF
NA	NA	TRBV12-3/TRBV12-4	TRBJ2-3	TGTGCCAGCAGCCCCAGGGAAGGGGCTAACACAGATACGCAGTATTTT	CASSPREGANTDTQYF
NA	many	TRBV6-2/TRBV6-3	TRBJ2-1	TGTGCCAGCAGCCCAAAGACCCGTGGGAGTAATGAGCAGTTCTTC	CASSPKTRGSNEQFF
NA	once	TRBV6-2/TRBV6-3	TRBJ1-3	TGTGCCGGCAACGCCGGGCTGGCCTCTGGAAACACCATATATTTT	CAGNAGLASGNTIYF
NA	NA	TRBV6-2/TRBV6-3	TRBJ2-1	TGTGCCAGCAGTTACTCTCGCGGGGAACACAATGAGCAGTTCTTC	CASSYSRGEHNEQFF
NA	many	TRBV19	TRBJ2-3	TGTGCCAGTAGTACCGGGGCGTCGGCAGATACGCAGTATTTT	CASSTGASADTQYF
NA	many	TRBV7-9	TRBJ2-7	TGTGCCAGCAGCTCAGAGCCCGGGAGAGACTACGAGCAGTACTTC	CASSSEPGRDYEQYF
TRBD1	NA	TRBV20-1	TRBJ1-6	TGCAGTGCTAGAGGAACGACAGGGAACTCACCCCTCCACTTT	CSARGTTGNSPLHF
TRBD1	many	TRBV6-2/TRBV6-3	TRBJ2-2	TGTGCCAGCAGTGTCGGGACAGGGGGCTCTGGGGAGCTGTTTTTT	CASSVGTGGSGELFF
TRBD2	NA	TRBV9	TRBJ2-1	TGTGCCAGCAGCGTATCTAGCGGGAGGCTCGATGAGCAGTTCTTC	CASSVSSGRLDEQFF
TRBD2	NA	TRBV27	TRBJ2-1	TGTGCCTGCAGTCGACTAGCCGGAGGGCTGAGGGATGAGCAGTTCTTC	CACSRLAGGLRDEQFF
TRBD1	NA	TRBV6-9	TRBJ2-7	TGTGCCAGCAGTTACGGGACAGCCTACGAACAGCACTTC	CASSYGTAYEQHF
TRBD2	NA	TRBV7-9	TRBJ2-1	TGTGTCAGCAGCCGAGTGGGACTAGCGGGAGACGATGAGCAGTTCTTC	CVSSRVGLAGDDEQFF
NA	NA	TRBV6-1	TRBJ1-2	TGCGCCACCAATAAAGAGGGACCCGCCTATGGCTACACCTTC	CATNKEGPAYGYTF
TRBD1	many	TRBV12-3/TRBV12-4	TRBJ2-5	TGTGCCAGCAGCCGGACAGGGCTAAATTCGGAGACCCAGTACTTC	CASSRTGLNSETQYF
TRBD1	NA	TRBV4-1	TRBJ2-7	TGCGCCAACAGCCATACAGGGGGCTACGAACAGTACTTC	CANSHTGGYEQYF
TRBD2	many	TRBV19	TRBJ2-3	TGTGCCAGTAGTAACGGGCTAGCGGGCGATACGCAGTATTTT	CASSNGLAGDTQYF
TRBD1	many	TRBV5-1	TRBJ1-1	TGCGCCAGCAGCTCGGGACAGGGGGCCGGGAACACTGAAGCTTTCTTT	CASSSGQGAGNTEAFF
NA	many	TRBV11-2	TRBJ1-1	TGTGCCAGCAGCTTGCACACACGGACTGAAGCTTTCTTT	CASSLHTRTEAFF
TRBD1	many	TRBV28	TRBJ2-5	TGTGCCAGCAGTTTCCTAGGGACAGGGGGTGAGACCCAGTACTTC	CASSFLGTGGETQYF
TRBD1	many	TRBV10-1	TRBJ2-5	TGCGCCAGCAGTGATTTCGTGACGGGGACAGGGGGATTGGAGACCCAGTACTTC	CASSDFVTGTGGLETQYF
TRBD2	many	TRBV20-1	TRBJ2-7	TGCAGTGCTAGAGACCGACTAGCGGGATTTTACGAGCAGTACTTC	CSARDRLAGFYEQYF
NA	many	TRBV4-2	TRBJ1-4	TGTGCCAGCAGCCACGTTCACGGGGAAAAACTGTTTTTT	CASSHVHGEKLFF
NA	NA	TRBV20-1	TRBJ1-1	TGCAGTGCTGCCGTGGCCTCGTCCCCAGCTTTCTTT	CSAAVASSPAFF
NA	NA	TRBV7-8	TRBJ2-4	TGTGCCAGCAGCTTAATAGTAGGCAAAAACATTCAGTACTTC	CASSLIVGKNIQYF
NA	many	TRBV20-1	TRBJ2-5	TGCAGTGTGGCGGGAAAAGAGACCCAGTACTTC	CSVAGKETQYF
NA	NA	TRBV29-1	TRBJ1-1	TGCAGCGTTGAGGGACCCAAAGATAACATGAACACTGAAGCTTTCTTT	CSVEGPKDNMNTEAFF
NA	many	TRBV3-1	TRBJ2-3	TGTGCCAGCAGCCAATCGCTCGGTAGTAACACAGATACGCAGTATTTT	CASSQSLGSNTDTQYF
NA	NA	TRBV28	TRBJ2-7	TGTGCCAGCAGCCCAGGGGGGGGCGGGCAGTACTTC	CASSPGGGGQYF
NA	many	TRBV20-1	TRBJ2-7	TGCAGTGTAGGGAGCTCCTACGAGCAGTACTTC	CSVGSSYEQYF
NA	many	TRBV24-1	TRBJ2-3	TGTGCCACCAGTGATTTTTTGGGAGATACGCAGTATTTT	CATSDFLGDTQYF
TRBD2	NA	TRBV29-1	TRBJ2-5	TGCAGCGTTGATCCGGGGGGTGAGACCCAGTACTTC	CSVDPGGETQYF
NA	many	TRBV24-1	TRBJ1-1	TGTGCCACCGCGCCCGGACAGACGAACACTGAAGCTTTCTTT	CATAPGQTNTEAFF
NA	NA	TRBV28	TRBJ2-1	NA	CAGSFGGGAGYNEKFF
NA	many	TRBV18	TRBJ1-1	TGTGCCAGCTCCCCGGGACCCCCGAAGGCTGAAGCTTTCTTT	CASSPGPPKAEAFF
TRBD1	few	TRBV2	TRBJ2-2	TGTGCCAGCAGCGGGACAGGATTGAACACCGGGGAGCTGTTTTTT	CASSGTGLNTGELFF
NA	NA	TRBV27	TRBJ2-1	TGTGCCAGCAGTTTGGGGACAAGGGACAACGAGCAGTTCTTC	CASSLGTRDNEQFF
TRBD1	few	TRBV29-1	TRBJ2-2	TGCAGCGGGAGAGCGACAGGGGCGAACACCGGGGAGCTGTTTTTT	CSGRATGANTGELFF
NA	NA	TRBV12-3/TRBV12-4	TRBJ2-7	TGTGCCAGCTCCGCCGCTGGGGAGCAGTACTTC	CASSAAGEQYF
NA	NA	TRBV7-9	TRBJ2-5	TGTGCCAGCAGCTTAGACAGAGGATTTGGGTCAGCCACAGAGACCCAGTACTTC	CASSLDRGFGSATETQYF
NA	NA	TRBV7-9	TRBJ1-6	TGTGCCAGCAGAGTATGGGATTCACCCCTCCACTTT	CASRVWDSPLHF
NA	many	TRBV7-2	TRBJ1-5	TGTGCCAGCAGTCCAAAGGCGAATCAGCCCCAGCATTTT	CASSPKANQPQHF
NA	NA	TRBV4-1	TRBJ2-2	TGCGCCGACAGCCAAGATTCCGGACCCACCGGGGAGCTGTTTTTT	CADSQDSGPTGELFF
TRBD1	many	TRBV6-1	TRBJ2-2	TGTGCCAGCAATGTTAGGGGGCAGGGCGGGGAGCTGTTTTTT	CASNVRGQGGELFF
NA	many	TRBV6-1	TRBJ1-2	TGTGCCAGCAGTGAAAGTCAGGGTTCCTATGGCTACACCTTC	CASSESQGSYGYTF
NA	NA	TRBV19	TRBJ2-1	TGTGCCAGTAGTGCGCGACGACTAGCGGGACAGGGGGGCCACGAGCATTTCTTC	CASSARRLAGQGGHEHFF
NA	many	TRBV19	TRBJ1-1	TGTGCCAGTAGTATATCGGCAGATCTGAACACTGAAGCTTTCTTT	CASSISADLNTEAFF
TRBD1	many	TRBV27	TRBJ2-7	TGTGCCAGCAGCCGCCGACAGGGAAGCTCCTACGAGCAGTACTTC	CASSRRQGSSYEQYF